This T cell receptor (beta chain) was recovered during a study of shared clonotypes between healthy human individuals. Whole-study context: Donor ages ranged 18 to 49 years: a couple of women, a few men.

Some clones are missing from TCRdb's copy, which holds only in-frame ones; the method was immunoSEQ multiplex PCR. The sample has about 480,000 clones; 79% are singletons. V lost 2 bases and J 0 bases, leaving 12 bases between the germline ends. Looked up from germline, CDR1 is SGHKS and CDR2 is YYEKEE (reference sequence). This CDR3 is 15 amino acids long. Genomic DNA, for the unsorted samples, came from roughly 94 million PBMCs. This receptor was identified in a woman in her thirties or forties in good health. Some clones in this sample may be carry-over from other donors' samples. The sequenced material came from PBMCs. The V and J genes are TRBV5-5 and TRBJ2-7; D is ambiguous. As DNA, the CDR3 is TGTGCCAGCAGCTTCGGCAGCGTGAGCTCCTACGAGCAGTACTTC. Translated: CASSFGSVSSYEQYF.